This T cell receptor beta chain was observed in a study of type 1 regulatory T cells. Across the whole study: T-allo10 is an in vitro-generated, Tr1-enriched CD4 T cell product specific for alloantigen.

The ends were cut back, 1 base at V and 1 base at J, with 14 bases in the middle. Germline V gene sequence: CDR1 SQVTM, CDR2 ANQGSEA. This CDR3 has 16 amino acids. One entry per CDR3 protein, called by TCRdb with MiXCR from the reads. The table records under 20,000 distinct CDR3 sequences, roughly a tenth of them present only once. This clonotype was seen a few times. Sequences were obtained from CD4+ T cells, either the whole sample or a sorted fraction (not recorded which). This TCR was sampled from a human donor in good health. V gene TRBV29-1 combines with J gene TRBJ1-3; D gene uncertain. Here the CDR3 reads CSVEVARRSSGNTIYF. The CDR3 DNA sequence: TGCAGCGTTGAAGTCGCCCGCAGATCTTCTGGAAACACCATATATTTT.